Below, 21 T cell receptor beta chains from the same sample are listed, as sequenced in a study of identical twins. TCRdb itself ran the 5' RACE reads through MiXCR, one entry per CDR3 protein. The sample yields a few hundred thousand distinct CDR3 sequences, 14% seen once. These data are also associated with another study on yellow fever vaccine responses in identical twins.

The sequencing sample was made of CD4+ T cells sorted from blood. The receptor source for this set is a woman between 18 and 29 years old in good health.

This clonotype has only a few counts. J is TRBJ1-2 and V is TRBV30; D gene uncertain. Trimming stripped 6 bases from V and 6 bases from J, with 20 bases between. Germline loops: CDR1 GTSNPN, CDR2 SVGIG (reference sequence). CDR3 length: 14 residues. This CDR3 reads CACSGLTRSDGYTF. CDR3 nucleotide sequence: TGTGCCTGCTCCGGTTTGACTCGTAGCGATGGCTACACCTTC.

A word on this clonotype: One end of the junction fails to match germline, which may point to a read error. The chain carries TRBV12-3 or TRBV12-4 and TRBJ2-1; 10 bases are shared with TRBD2. This CDR3 is 19 amino acids long. The CDR3 spells CTSSSTIPRAGGGYNEQFF. CDR3 nucleotide sequence: TGTACCAGCAGTTCGACCATACCCCGAGCGGGAGGGGGCTACAATGAGCAGTTCTTC.

This clonotype has ten or more counts. This chain uses TRBV5-1 with TRBJ1-4; TRBD1 matches at 9 bases. The CDR3 has 14 amino acids. Trimming removed 6 bases from V and 6 bases from J; junction bases left unmatched: 6. Germline V gene lookup returns CDR1 SGHRS and CDR2 YFSETQ. CDR3 coding DNA: TGCGCCAGCAAGACGCGACAGGGGGATGAAAAACTGTTTTTT. Translated, it gives CASKTRQGDEKLFF. The full variable domain, its missing parts supplied by reference TRBV5-1 and TRBJ1-4, is KAGVTQTPRYLIKTRGQQVTLSCSPISGHRSVSWYQQTPGQGLQFLFEYFSETQRNKGNFPGRFSGRQFSNSRSEMNVSTLELGDSALYLCASKTRQGDEKLFFGSGTQLSVL.

This clonotype was counted between two and nine times. This rearrangement joins TRBV19 to TRBJ2-7; 7 bases align to TRBD1. This CDR3 spans 13 amino acids. Germline V gives CDR1 LNHDA, CDR2 SQIVND (reference sequence). Trimming cost V 2 bases and J 6 bases; bases outside gene matches: 4. CDR3 residues: CASSIFSGGEQYF. The CDR3, as DNA: TGTGCCAGTAGTATATTCTCAGGGGGCGAGCAGTACTTC.

There are a few counts of this clonotype. The chain couples TRBV6-1 to TRBJ2-3; D gene unclear. Germline-derived CDR1 and CDR2 are MNHNS and SASEGT. The V end lost 4 bases, the J end lost 8 bases, and 10 bases lay between the germline ends. The CDR3 consists of 12 residues. CDR3 in DNA: TGTGCCAGCAGTGTGGAAGAACTTACGCAGTATTTT. This gives the protein CASSVEELTQYF.

This clonotype was seen repeatedly, ten times or more. This chain joins TRBV7-6 and TRBJ2-1; TRBD1 aligns across 7 bases. This CDR3 contains 14 residues. The ends lost 4 bases at V and 4 bases at J; junction bases unmatched: 4. Germline V gene data show CDR1 as SGHVS and CDR2 as FNYEAQ. The CDR3 region has the DNA TGTGCCAGCAGCTCCCCGGGACAGTACAATGAGCAGTTCTTC. Its translation: CASSSPGQYNEQFF.

The chain is built from TRBV29-1 and TRBJ1-1; a weak D match, TRBD1 (5 bases). Per the germline V gene, CDR1 is SQVTM and CDR2 is ANQGSEA. V lost 7 bases and J 3 bases, leaving 9 bases between the germline ends. The CDR3 has 11 residues. The CDR3 loop is CSAETDTEAFF. CDR3 in DNA: TGCAGCGCCGAGACAGACACTGAAGCTTTCTTT. Full variable domain (missing parts from reference TRBV29-1 and TRBJ1-1): SAVISQKPSRDICQRGTSLTIQCQVDSQVTMMFWYRQQPGQSLTLIATANQGSEATYESGFVIDKFPISRPNLTFSTLTVSNMSPEDSSIYLCSAETDTEAFFGQGTRLTVV.

This rearrangement joins TRBV11-2 to TRBJ2-1; D perhaps matches TRBD2 (6 bases). Germline values: CDR1 SGHAT, CDR2 FQNNGV. Trimming removed 4 bases from V and 7 bases from J, with 17 bases in between. This CDR3 contains 15 residues. In DNA, the CDR3 is TGTGCCAGCAGCTCTGTGGGGCTAGCGTCGAATGAGCAGTTCTTC. Its protein product is CASSSVGLASNEQFF.

This rearrangement joins TRBV20-1 to TRBJ2-5; 11 bases are shared with TRBD2. V dropped 5 bases and J dropped 4; count of bases not matched to a gene: 9. This CDR3 spans 15 amino acids. Germline V CDR1 and CDR2: DFQATT, SNEGSKA (reference sequence). The CDR3 DNA follows: TGCAGTGCTCCTAATAGCGGGAGGGCCAGAGAGACCCAGTACTTC. Protein sequence: CSAPNSGRARETQYF.

This clonotype was detected many times. The chain employs TRBV4-2 and TRBJ2-2, with D perhaps matching TRBD1 (5 bases). CDR3 length: 15 residues. The V end was cut by 4 bases, the J end by 5 bases, with 14 bases between. Per germline, CDR1 LGHNA and CDR2 YNFKEQ. The CDR3 protein is CASSPNRQLTGELFF. Here the CDR3 DNA reads TGTGCCAGCAGCCCGAACCGACAGTTAACCGGGGAGCTGTTTTTT.

The chain combines TRBV5-5 with TRBJ2-2; TRBD1 aligns across 8 bases. V trimming: 3 bases; J trimming: 6 bases; junction bases outside the gene matches: 16. Germline values: CDR1 SGHKS, CDR2 YYEKEE (reference sequence). The CDR3 is 18 residues long. This CDR3 reads CASSSVPADRDGPGELFF. The DNA of the CDR3 is TGTGCCAGCAGCTCAGTCCCTGCGGACAGGGACGGACCCGGGGAGCTGTTTTTT.

The gene calls are TRBV20-1 and TRBJ2-1; D is ambiguous. Germline loops: CDR1 DFQATT, CDR2 SNEGSKA (reference sequence). V lost 0 bases, J lost 10 bases, and 19 bases lay in between. CDR3 length: 15 amino acids. Here the CDR3 DNA reads TGCAGTGCTAGAGATCCCGGACGGTCTAATCAGGAGCAGTTCTTC. It yields the protein CSARDPGRSNQEQFF.

The V call is TRBV20-1, the J call TRBJ2-5; D unclear. Germline V gene data show CDR1 as DFQATT and CDR2 as SNEGSKA (reference sequence). Trimming took off 3 bases at V and 1 base at J, with 9 bases between the two ends. This CDR3 spans 13 amino acids. This CDR3 is CSARRNPQETQYF. CDR3 bases: TGCAGTGCTAGGAGGAACCCCCAAGAGACCCAGTACTTC.

This clonotype was seen a few times. V is TRBV7-6 and J is TRBJ1-4; D call uncertain. The CDR3 length is 16 residues. V was trimmed by 4 bases and J by 3 bases, leaving 15 bases between them. CDR1 is SGHVS and CDR2 is FNYEAQ in the germline V gene. The chain's CDR3 is CASSSQTPAANEKLFF. The CDR3 bases are TGTGCCAGCAGCTCCCAGACCCCTGCGGCTAATGAAAAACTGTTTTTT.

V and J are TRBV20-1 and TRBJ2-2, with D possibly TRBD2 on 6 matching bases. Germline V gene lookup returns CDR1 DFQATT and CDR2 SNEGSKA (reference sequence). The CDR3 has 15 residues. Trimming removed 6 bases from V and 2 bases from J, with 16 bases in between. The CDR3 protein is CSAFQGLPNTGELFF. CDR3 sequence (DNA): TGCAGTGCCTTCCAGGGACTCCCAAACACCGGGGAGCTGTTTTTT.

V and J are TRBV20-1 and TRBJ2-1; 14 bases are shared with TRBD2. Germline trimming cut 6 bases from V and 7 bases from J; bases unmatched to any gene: 11. The germline V gene has CDR1 DFQATT and CDR2 SNEGSKA (reference sequence). The length of the CDR3 is 16 residues. DNA of the CDR3: TGCAGTGCACACGGACTAGCGGGAGGAACAGGTAATGAGCAGTTCTTC. Amino acids: CSAHGLAGGTGNEQFF.

Many counts were recorded for this clonotype. The gene calls are TRBV12-3 or TRBV12-4 and TRBJ2-7; D gene uncertain. Trimming stripped 8 bases from V and 3 bases from J, with 11 bases between. CDR3 size: 12 residues. The CDR3 sequence is CASSNRDYEQYF. CDR3 in DNA: TGTGCCAGCTCTAACAGAGACTACGAGCAGTACTTC.

V gene TRBV29-1 combines with J gene TRBJ2-7, with TRBD2 matching 10 bases. Germline V lookup: CDR1 SQVTM, CDR2 ANQGSEA. CDR3 size: 13 residues. The V gene end was trimmed by 6 bases and the J gene end by 6 bases; junction bases not matched to a gene: 8. CDR3 protein: CSVRAGGPLEQYF. As DNA, the CDR3 is TGCAGCGTGAGAGCGGGAGGGCCTCTCGAGCAGTACTTC.

The chain joins TRBV20-1 to TRBJ2-7; TRBD2 is a possible D gene (5 bases). The CDR3 is made up of 12 amino acids. V was shortened by 1 base and J by 3 bases, with 7 bases between the two germline ends. The germline CDR1 and CDR2 sequences are DFQATT and SNEGSKA (reference sequence). The CDR3 protein is CSARVRGYEQYF. CDR3 sequence (DNA): TGCAGTGCTAGAGTTCGGGGCTACGAGCAGTACTTC.

This clonotype was observed a few times. The V and J genes are TRBV20-1 and TRBJ2-1, with D perhaps matching TRBD2 (5 bases). Between the trimmed V and J ends, which lost 0 bases and 8 bases, there was a span of 20 bases. The CDR3 has 16 amino acids. Germline CDR1 reads DFQATT; CDR2 reads SNEGSKA (reference sequence). CDR3 bases: TGCAGTGCTAGAGAAAAGCGGCCGAGGAGCTATGATGAGCAGTTCTTC. Protein: CSAREKRPRSYDEQFF.

The CDR3 region is CASSQNLRVGSYNEQFF. The DNA for the CDR3 is TGCGCCAGCAGCCAGAACCTCAGGGTAGGGTCCTACAATGAGCAGTTCTTC. The chain has TRBV4-3 and TRBJ2-1, with TRBD1 as a possible D gene (5 bases). The CDR3 length is 17 residues. V was clipped by 3 bases and J by 1 base, with 16 bases between them. The germline CDR1 and CDR2 sequences are LGHNA and YSLEER.